The 26 T cell receptor beta chains given below trace back to one sample, sequenced in a study of T cells after yellow fever vaccination. TCRdb reprocessed the 5' RACE reads via MiXCR and lists one record per CDR3 protein. The sample yields hundreds of thousands of distinct CDR3 sequences, approximately 12% seen once. Specimen: CD4+ T cells sorted from PBMCs, collected 15 days after the yellow fever booster vaccination. These receptors were taken from a man aged 18 to 35 who received the YFV17D yellow fever vaccine.

V gene TRBV6-5 combines with J gene TRBJ1-1; D is ambiguous. Trimming took 7 bases from V and 0 from J, leaving 9 bases between them. Germline CDR1 is MNHEY and CDR2 is SVGAGI. The CDR3 extends over 13 amino acids. The CDR3 sequence is CASMRTVNTEAFF. CDR3 nucleotide sequence: TGTGCCAGCATGAGGACGGTGAACACTGAAGCTTTCTTT.

This clonotype was seen only a few times. The rearrangement joins TRBV4-3 to TRBJ2-7, with D possibly matching TRBD1 (6 bases). Germline lookup yields CDR1 LGHNA and CDR2 YSLEER. CDR3 length equals 16 residues. Trimming left V 5 bases short and J 0 bases short, with 17 bases between. Written as DNA, the CDR3 is TGCGCCAGCAGCAACGCCGGGACACGGAGCTCCTACGAGCAGTACTTC. Encoded protein: CASSNAGTRSSYEQYF.

The J gene is TRBJ2-3, the V gene TRBV7-6, with D possibly being TRBD1 or TRBD2 (6 bases each). The CDR3 is 14 residues long. Trimming stripped 5 bases from V and 4 bases from J, with 13 bases between. Per germline, CDR1 SGHVS and CDR2 FNYEAQ. The CDR3 is CASSPLGGPDTQYF. The CDR3 DNA reads TGTGCCAGCAGCCCTCTAGGGGGGCCAGATACGCAGTATTTT.

The V gene is TRBV5-1, the J gene TRBJ2-3, with TRBD1 as a possible D gene (5 bases). V was cut by 0 bases and J by 1 base, with 12 bases left in between. CDR1 is SGHRS and CDR2 is YFSETQ in the germline V gene. The CDR3 length is 16 residues. CDR3 coding DNA: TGCGCCAGCAGCTTGGGGGTCCAGGGCGGCACAGATACGCAGTATTTT. Its protein is CASSLGVQGGTDTQYF.

This clonotype was detected ten times or more. The chain employs TRBV11-2 and TRBJ1-5; tentatively, D is TRBD1 (5 bases). The ends were cut back, 3 bases at V and 2 bases at J, with 8 bases in the middle. This CDR3 is built from 14 residues. CDR1 SGHAT and CDR2 FQNNGV come from the germline V gene. The DNA for the CDR3 is TGTGCCAGCAGCTTTCAGGGCGGCAATCAGCCCCAGCATTTT. Residues: CASSFQGGNQPQHF.

The gene calls are TRBV5-6 and TRBJ2-5; D remains unclear. The CDR3 runs 14 residues. Germline loops: CDR1 SGHDT, CDR2 YYEEEE. Deletions cut 1 base from V and 5 bases from J, with 12 bases between. The CDR3 region is CASSLIGAAETQYF. The CDR3 DNA reads as TGTGCCAGCAGCTTGATAGGCGCGGCGGAGACCCAGTACTTC.

This clonotype has a handful of counts. The CDR3 region has the DNA TGCGCCAGCAAATTGGAAGCGGGGGTTAACACCGGGGAGCTGTTTTTT. It encodes CASKLEAGVNTGELFF. The rearrangement links TRBV5-1 to TRBJ2-2; 8 positions match TRBD2. The CDR3 runs 16 residues. Per the germline V gene, CDR1 is SGHRS and CDR2 is YFSETQ. J gave up 2 bases and V 6 bases, and 9 bases lay outside the gene matches.

The sample holds many counts of this clonotype. The chain couples TRBV12-3 or TRBV12-4 to TRBJ2-5; D may be TRBD1 (5 bases). Trimming stripped 6 bases from V and 1 base from J, with 9 bases between. The CDR3 has 13 residues. The CDR3, as DNA: TGTGCCAGCAGCGGACAAATCCAAGAGACCCAGTACTTC. It yields the protein CASSGQIQETQYF.

The V and J genes are TRBV20-1 and TRBJ2-4; 8 bases agree with TRBD2. This CDR3 region has 15 residues. J gave up 7 bases and V 4 bases, and 12 bases lay outside the gene matches. From germline, CDR1 is DFQATT and CDR2 SNEGSKA (reference sequence). In DNA, the CDR3 is TGCAGTGCTAATCAGCGGGGGATAACCGGGAACATTCAGTACTTC. Translation: CSANQRGITGNIQYF.

This clonotype was seen a handful of times. This chain links TRBV20-1 with TRBJ2-1; a possible D gene is TRBD2 (5 bases). Germline loops: CDR1 DFQATT, CDR2 SNEGSKA (reference sequence). V dropped 2 bases and J dropped 10 bases, with 12 bases sitting between them. The length of the CDR3 is 12 residues. CDR3 sequence reads: CSARWSREEQFF. For the CDR3, the DNA is TGCAGTGCTAGATGGTCTAGGGAGGAGCAGTTCTTC.

There are many counts of this clonotype. The rearrangement uses TRBV12-3 or TRBV12-4 and TRBJ1-5; D not certain. The CDR3 loop spans 13 amino acids. The V end lost 3 bases, the J end lost 7 bases, and 10 bases lay between the germline ends. The CDR3 sequence is CASSLSPVQPQHF. As DNA, the CDR3 is TGTGCCAGCAGTTTGTCCCCAGTCCAGCCCCAGCATTTT.

The chain has TRBV12-3 or TRBV12-4 and TRBJ2-1, with no clear D. The CDR3 spans 12 residues. Deletions cut 6 bases from V and 7 bases from J, with 10 bases between. CDR3 coding DNA: TGTGCCAGCAGGCTACAGTTAAATGAGCAGTTCTTC. Amino acid sequence: CASRLQLNEQFF.

This clonotype was seen a handful of times. The rearrangement joins TRBV28 to TRBJ1-1; D unclear. Looked up from germline, CDR1 is MDHEN and CDR2 is SYDVKM. V was trimmed by 8 bases and J by 4 bases, leaving 17 bases between them. The CDR3 length is 14 residues. The CDR3 sequence: CASHSLRLFTEAFF. The CDR3 bases are TGTGCCAGCCACTCTCTCCGTCTCTTCACTGAAGCTTTCTTT. Full variable domain (rest looked up from reference TRBV28 and TRBJ1-1): DVKVTQSSRYLVKRTGEKVFLECVQDMDHENMFWYRQDPGLGLRLIYFSYDVKMKEKGDIPEGYSVSREKKERFSLILESASTNQTSMYLCASHSLRLFTEAFFGQGTRLTVV.

The J gene is TRBJ2-3, the V gene TRBV2, with 9 bases that match TRBD2. Trimming took 1 base from V and 7 from J; bases not matched to a gene: 3. This CDR3 is 14 amino acids long. Germline V CDR1 and CDR2: SNHLY, FYNNEI. The CDR3 nucleotides are TGTGCCAGCAGTGAAGAGGCGGGGGGGAATACGCAGTATTTT. It encodes CASSEEAGGNTQYF.

The table lists this clonotype with a few counts. This chain connects TRBV16 to TRBJ1-2; perhaps TRBD1 as D (5 bases). V lost 2 bases and J lost 9, with 16 bases in between. CDR1 KGHSY and CDR2 FQNENV come from the germline V gene. The length of the CDR3 is 14 residues. This chain's CDR3 is CASSQMRGEGSYTF. The CDR3, as DNA: TGTGCCAGCAGCCAAATGAGGGGCGAAGGGAGCTACACCTTC. The whole variable domain, remainder taken from reference TRBV16 and TRBJ1-2, is GEEVAQTPKHLVRGEGQKAKLYCAPIKGHSYVFWYQQVLKNEFKFLISFQNENVFDETGMPKERFSAKCLPNSPCSLEIQATKLEDSAVYFCASSQMRGEGSYTFGSGTRLTVV.

This sequence joins TRBV7-2 and TRBJ1-2, with TRBD1 matching 10 bases. This CDR3 has 15 amino acids. V gave up 8 bases and J gave up 8 bases; unmatched junction bases: 14. CDR1 SGHTA and CDR2 FQGNSA come from the germline V gene. This CDR3 is CASGLSEGQGRGYTF. The CDR3 DNA is TGTGCCAGCGGTTTATCCGAGGGACAGGGGCGAGGCTACACCTTC.

The V call is TRBV5-1, the J call TRBJ2-2; perhaps TRBD2 as D (5 bases). The CDR3 has 14 residues. V shed 2 bases and J shed 4 bases, with 9 bases lying between them. The germline gives CDR1 SGHRS, CDR2 YFSETQ. DNA for the CDR3: TGCGCCAGCAGCTTCGTTCGGGGCACCGGGGAGCTGTTTTTT. It encodes CASSFVRGTGELFF.

The table lists this clonotype with a few counts. J is TRBJ1-1 and V is TRBV3-1; possible D gene TRBD1, 6 bases. Per the germline V gene, CDR1 is LGHDT and CDR2 is YNNKEL (reference sequence). The CDR3 sequence is 15 residues long. V lost 6 bases, J lost 1 base, and 15 bases lay in between. The CDR3 sequence is CASRKKTGGNTEAFF. The CDR3 region has the DNA TGTGCCAGCAGGAAGAAGACAGGAGGGAACACTGAAGCTTTCTTT.

The rearrangement uses TRBV12-3 or TRBV12-4 and TRBJ1-5; D is undetermined. Trimming took 5 bases from V and 7 from J, leaving 9 bases between them. The CDR3 has 12 amino acids. The CDR3 DNA reads TGTGCCAGCAGTCCTTTGGGCCAGCCCCAGCATTTT. As protein: CASSPLGQPQHF.

V gene TRBV10-2 combines with J gene TRBJ1-2, with 11 bases identical to TRBD1. CDR1 WSHSY and CDR2 SAAADI come from the germline V gene. Germline trimming cut 3 bases from V and 4 bases from J; bases unmatched to any gene: 10. The CDR3 runs 17 residues. CDR3 in DNA: TGCGCCAGCAGTGATTGGGGGACAGGGGGAACGAGCTATGGCTACACCTTC. It translates to CASSDWGTGGTSYGYTF.

This clonotype was counted between two and nine times. The gene calls are TRBV5-1 and TRBJ1-6, with 7 bases matching TRBD1. The length of the CDR3 is 15 residues. The junction had 5 bases not matched to a gene; V was cut back by 0 bases and J by 8 bases. Per the germline V gene, CDR1 is SGHRS and CDR2 is YFSETQ. The chain's CDR3 is CASSLDPRGDSPLHF. The CDR3 nucleotides read TGCGCCAGCAGCTTGGATCCCAGGGGGGATTCACCCCTCCACTTT. The whole variable domain, filled in from reference TRBV5-1 and TRBJ1-6, reads KAGVTQTPRYLIKTRGQQVTLSCSPISGHRSVSWYQQTPGQGLQFLFEYFSETQRNKGNFPGRFSGRQFSNSRSEMNVSTLELGDSALYLCASSLDPRGDSPLHFGNGTRLTVT.

This clonotype was seen only a few times. The rearrangement links TRBV20-1 to TRBJ1-2; maybe TRBD1 (6 bases). The CDR3 spans 16 residues. Trimming stripped 0 bases from V and 0 bases from J, with 14 bases between. Germline V lookup: CDR1 DFQATT, CDR2 SNEGSKA (reference sequence). This CDR3 is CSARDRVQGSNYGYTF. Written as DNA, the CDR3 is TGCAGTGCTAGAGATCGAGTACAGGGTTCTAACTATGGCTACACCTTC.

This clonotype was seen a few times. The chain's CDR3 is CSAYNTNEAFF. In DNA form, the CDR3 reads TGCAGTGCTTATAACACCAATGAAGCTTTCTTT. The chain recombines TRBV20-1 with TRBJ1-1; D call uncertain. The CDR3 runs 11 residues. Trimming removed 5 bases from V and 7 bases from J, with 11 bases in between. Germline values: CDR1 DFQATT, CDR2 SNEGSKA (reference sequence).

This clonotype appeared a few times. The V gene is TRBV5-6, the J gene TRBJ1-1; D is unclear. V lost 0 bases and J 6 bases, leaving 12 bases between the germline ends. Per the germline V gene, CDR1 is SGHDT and CDR2 is YYEEEE. The CDR3 has 14 amino acids. CDR3 DNA sequence: TGTGCCAGCAGCTTGGTCCAAGCAGGCGCTGAAGCTTTCTTT. Residues: CASSLVQAGAEAFF. The whole variable domain, filled in from reference TRBV5-6 and TRBJ1-1, reads DAGVTQSPTHLIKTRGQQVTLRCSPKSGHDTVSWYQQALGQGPQFIFQYYEEEERQRGNFPDRFSGHQFPNYSSELNVNALLLGDSALYLCASSLVQAGAEAFFGQGTRLTVV.

A few counts support this clonotype. This chain uses TRBV20-1 with TRBJ2-4, with 7 bases matching TRBD1. Unmatched junction bases numbered 15, after V lost 0 bases and J lost 4 bases. The CDR3 sequence is 18 residues long. Looked up from germline, CDR1 is DFQATT and CDR2 is SNEGSKA (reference sequence). Here the CDR3 reads CSARDSVGPDREKNIQYF. Written as DNA, the CDR3 is TGCAGTGCTAGAGATTCGGTCGGGCCCGACAGGGAGAAAAACATTCAGTACTTC.

In its sample, this clonotype was seen a few times. This sequence joins TRBV5-1 and TRBJ1-2, with 10 bases lining up with TRBD1. The V segment lost 0 bases and the J segment 4 bases; nucleotides outside the gene matches: 3. This CDR3 contains 15 residues. Germline lookup yields CDR1 SGHRS and CDR2 YFSETQ. This CDR3 is CASSLGDRGPYGYTF. DNA of the CDR3: TGCGCCAGCAGCTTGGGGGACAGGGGACCCTATGGCTACACCTTC.